This T cell receptor (beta chain) appears in the sequencing data of a study of shared clonotypes between healthy human individuals. Study at large: Per-donor plates numbered three CD4 naive, three CD4 memory, two CD8 naive and one CD8 memory.

CDR3 size: 13 residues. Germline assignment: CDR1 SGHTA and CDR2 FQGTGA. The ends were cut back, 5 bases at V and 7 bases at J, with 11 bases in the middle. Recent vaccinations or acute infections were absent in the healthy HIV-negative adult donors. Every one of the donors was a Caucasian adult that lived in Nashville, Tennessee. Into CD45RA+ naive and CD45RA-negative memory subsets, the CD4+ cells were split. The assay was immunoSEQ multiplex PCR, and TCRdb's table has in-frame clones only and misses some. The repertoire holds about 2,500,000 clones, around nine tenths seen once, with around 0.15% in the top ten.

The source material was naive CD4+ T cells sorted from blood. Subset specified: CD45RA+ positively selected. V gene TRBV7-3 combines with J gene TRBJ2-2, with no clear D. This receptor was obtained from a young man in good health. For the CDR3, the DNA is TGTGCCAGCAGCGCCATTTCAGGCGGGGAGCTGTTTTTT. Translated: CASSAISGGELFF.